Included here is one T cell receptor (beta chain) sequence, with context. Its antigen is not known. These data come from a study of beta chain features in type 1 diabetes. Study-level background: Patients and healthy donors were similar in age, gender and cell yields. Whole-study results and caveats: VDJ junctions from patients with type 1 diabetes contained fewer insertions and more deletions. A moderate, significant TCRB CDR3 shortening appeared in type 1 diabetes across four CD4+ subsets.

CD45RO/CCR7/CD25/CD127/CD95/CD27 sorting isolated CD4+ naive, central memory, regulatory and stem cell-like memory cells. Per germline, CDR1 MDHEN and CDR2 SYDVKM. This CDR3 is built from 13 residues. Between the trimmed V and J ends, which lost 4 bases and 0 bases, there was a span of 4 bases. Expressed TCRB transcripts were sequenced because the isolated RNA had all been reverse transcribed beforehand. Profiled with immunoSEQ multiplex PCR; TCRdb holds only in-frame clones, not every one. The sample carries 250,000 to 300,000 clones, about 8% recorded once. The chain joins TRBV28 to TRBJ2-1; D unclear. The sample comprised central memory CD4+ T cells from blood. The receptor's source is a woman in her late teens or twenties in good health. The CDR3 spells CASSSGSYNEQFF. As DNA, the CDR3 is TGTGCCAGCAGTTCTGGCTCCTACAATGAGCAGTTCTTC.